This T cell receptor (beta chain) came from a study of cytomegalovirus exposure and HLA in healthy donors. About the research overall: Samples from HLA-typed donors yielded about 85 million unique TCRs in an early data release.

This clone showed up just a few times. It was with 60 Vbeta and 13 Jbeta primers that the PCR ran. Sequenced by immunoSEQ multiplex PCR; TCRdb stores in-frame clones only, minus some. The sample holds under 150,000 clones, over 75% seen once. The CDR3 extends over 15 amino acids. V was shortened by 0 bases and J by 1 base, with 9 bases between the two germline ends. The genes are TRBV23-1 and TRBJ2-5; no reliable D call. TRBV23-1 is reported as an ORF; its role is uncertain. The sample taken for sequencing was PBMCs. The origin of this receptor is a male donor in good health and CMV-seronegative. The CDR3 region is CASSQSVGPQETQYF. The DNA of the CDR3 is TGCGCCAGCAGTCAATCGGTTGGGCCCCAAGAGACCCAGTACTTC.